This T cell receptor beta chain was sequenced for a study of cytomegalovirus exposure and HLA in healthy donors. The PCR contained 60 Vbeta and 13 Jbeta primers. Original analysis: Approximately 9.9 million shared chains were among the about 80 million unique TCR beta chains that a later analysis counted. Repertoires were generated with immunoSEQ multiplex PCR, while TCRdb's copy carries only in-frame clones and drops some. Clone size and the V and J calls come from that table; the DNA yielded D and trimming. The sample has about 83,000 clones; roughly 79% are singletons. Germline loops: CDR1 MDHEN, CDR2 SYDVKM. The CDR3 contains 15 residues. With 4 bases removed from V and 6 bases from J, the gap between germline ends came to 19 bases.

Sequenced material: PBMCs. The source of this sequence is a man aged 18 to 30 in good health and CMV-seropositive. The chain recombines TRBV28 with TRBJ2-7, with D unclear. Here the CDR3 reads CASSSPGRPILEQYF. The CDR3, as DNA: TGTGCCAGCAGTTCTCCGGGTCGGCCAATTCTCGAGCAGTACTTC.